A single sample gave rise to the 12 T cell receptor beta chains below, sequenced in a study of blood T cells in healthy people across ages. A J-beta primer mix and a sample-barcoded 5' primer were used in a second PCR of roughly 6 to 11 cycles. Using its own MiXCR run on the 5' RACE reads, TCRdb lists one record per CDR3 protein. The data show about 1,400,000 distinct CDR3 sequences, around 59% seen once. Sample: blood. The receptors originated from a man younger than 30 in good health.

This clonotype was seen a handful of times. V gene TRBV7-9 combines with J gene TRBJ1-2; D ambiguous. Germline V gene lookup returns CDR1 SEHNR and CDR2 FQNEAQ (reference sequence). Trimming cost V 5 bases and J 4 bases, with 11 bases left between them. The CDR3 is 13 amino acids. DNA of the CDR3: TGTGCCAGCAGCCGTACAGAGTCCTATGGCTACACCTTC. It specifies CASSRTESYGYTF.

Ten or more counts support this clonotype. V is TRBV29-1 and J is TRBJ2-3; D may correspond to TRBD1 or TRBD2 (5 bases each). V lost 5 bases to trimming and J lost 5 bases, with 14 bases between them. CDR1 and CDR2 (germline): SQVTM, ANQGSEA. The CDR3 extends over 13 amino acids. DNA of the CDR3: TGCAGCGTTAGGGCAGGGAGAGGAGATACGCAGTATTTT. Translation gives CSVRAGRGDTQYF.

This clonotype was counted a few times. The chain joins TRBV10-3 to TRBJ2-5; 12 nucleotides match TRBD1. This CDR3 spans 14 amino acids. Germline V gene lookup returns CDR1 ENHRY and CDR2 SYGVKD. V lost 9 bases and J lost 5; bases outside the gene matches: 7. In DNA, the CDR3 is TGTGCCATTTCCGGGACAGGGGGCGTGGAGACCCAGTACTTC. It encodes CAISGTGGVETQYF.

The genes are TRBV3-1 and TRBJ2-5; D could derive from TRBD1 or TRBD2 (6 bases each). Germline assignment: CDR1 LGHDT and CDR2 YNNKEL (reference sequence). V lost 1 base, J lost 11 bases, and 23 bases lay in between. This CDR3 region has 16 residues. CDR3 protein: CASSQVGGGRIREQYF. Here the CDR3 DNA reads TGTGCCAGCAGCCAAGTTGGAGGGGGTAGGATACGGGAGCAGTACTTC.

The gene calls are TRBV6-1 and TRBJ1-2; TRBD1 matches 7 bases. Germline V gives CDR1 MNHNS, CDR2 SASEGT. The CDR3 contains 13 residues. V trimming: 2 bases; J trimming: 7 bases; junction bases outside the gene matches: 4. The CDR3 region is CASSESGGPGYTF. The CDR3 nucleotides read TGTGCCAGCAGTGAATCAGGGGGGCCTGGCTACACCTTC.

This clonotype has a handful of counts. The J gene is TRBJ2-5, the V gene TRBV6-5; D is unclear. The better agreement between TRBJ2-7 and the DNA end casts doubt on the J call. The CDR3 contains 12 residues. CDR1 MNHEY and CDR2 SVGAGI come from the germline V gene. The CDR3 is CASSYWGSEQYF. The DNA for the CDR3 is TGTGCCAGCAGTTACTGGGGAAGCGAGCAGTACTTC.

The genes are TRBV4-1 and TRBJ1-2, with 8 bases that match TRBD1. Germline CDR1 MGHRA, CDR2 YSYEKL. Germline trimming cut 3 bases from V and 4 bases from J; bases unmatched to any gene: 4. The CDR3 runs to 14 residues. CDR3 sequence (DNA): TGCGCCAGCAGCCAGTTACAGGGGGTCTATGGCTACACCTTC. Its protein is CASSQLQGVYGYTF.

The chain is built from TRBV19 and TRBJ2-3, with 10 bases matching TRBD1. The CDR3 consists of 15 residues. V shed 3 bases, J shed 6 bases, and the junction held 6 bases outside the gene matches. The germline CDR1 and CDR2 sequences are LNHDA and SQIVND (reference sequence). The CDR3 region has the DNA TGTGCCAGTAGTATTCGGGACAGGGGAGAGGATACGCAGTATTTT. This gives the protein CASSIRDRGEDTQYF. Variable domain in full (rest from reference TRBV19 and TRBJ2-3): DGGITQSPKYLFRKEGQNVTLSCEQNLNHDAMYWYRQDPGQGLRLIYYSQIVNDFQKGDIAEGYSVSREKKESFPLTVTSAQKNPTAFYLCASSIRDRGEDTQYFGPGTRLTVL.

The J gene is TRBJ2-5, the V gene TRBV13; D gene unclear. The better agreement between TRBJ2-7 and the DNA end casts doubt on the J call. Germline V lookup: CDR1 PRHDT, CDR2 FYEKMQ (reference sequence). The CDR3 is 12 amino acids. Here the CDR3 DNA reads TGTGCCAGCAGTTTACCCGGTTTCGAGCAGTACTTC. Protein product: CASSLPGFEQYF.

V is TRBV5-1 and J is TRBJ2-3; D remains ambiguous. Per the germline V gene, CDR1 is SGHRS and CDR2 is YFSETQ. This CDR3 region has 14 residues. Trimming stripped 1 base from V and 5 bases from J, with 11 bases between. In DNA, the CDR3 is TGCGCCAGCAGCTTGACGGACCCCGGAGATACGCAGTATTTT. Its translation is CASSLTDPGDTQYF.

The chain uses TRBV20-1 and TRBJ2-1, with 14 bases lining up with TRBD2. The V gene end was trimmed by 6 bases and the J gene end by 0 bases; junction bases not matched to a gene: 10. CDR1 and CDR2 from the germline V gene are DFQATT and SNEGSKA (reference sequence). The CDR3 consists of 18 residues. As DNA, the CDR3 is TGCAGTGCCCGACCCGGGACTAGCGGGGGTAGCTCCTACAATGAGCAGTTCTTC. It is translated as CSARPGTSGGSSYNEQFF.

Only one count was recorded for this clonotype. The chain joins TRBV12-3 or TRBV12-4 to TRBJ2-1; 7 positions match TRBD1. Trimming took 5 bases from V and 0 from J; bases not matched to a gene: 10. This CDR3 is 17 amino acids long. This chain's CDR3 is CASSKRQGETSYNEQFF. CDR3 DNA: TGTGCCAGCAGTAAAAGACAGGGTGAGACCTCCTACAATGAGCAGTTCTTC.